Included here is one T cell receptor (beta chain) sequence, with context. From germline, CDR1 is MDHEN and CDR2 SYDVKM. The CDR3 is 20 amino acids. With V trimmed by 6 bases and J by 2 bases, 15 bases remained unmatched. These data come from a study of blood T cell repertoires in COVID-19. Original handling: Nucleated cell number was recorded as an estimate derived from reference gene primer amplification. Profiled with immunoSEQ multiplex PCR; TCRdb holds only in-frame clones, not every one. The V and J calls and the clone size are those of that table, but D and trimming were determined from the DNA. Of around 250,000 clones listed, 80% to 90% are singletons.

V gene TRBV28 combines with J gene TRBJ2-2, with TRBD2 identical over 13 bases. What was sequenced was peripheral blood. This sequence originates from a woman in her 30s with active or convalescent COVID-19. The CDR3, as DNA: TGTGCCAGCAGAAAGGTCCCGGGACTAGCGGGGATGGTTAACACCGGGGAGCTGTTTTTT. Translating it yields CASRKVPGLAGMVNTGELFF.